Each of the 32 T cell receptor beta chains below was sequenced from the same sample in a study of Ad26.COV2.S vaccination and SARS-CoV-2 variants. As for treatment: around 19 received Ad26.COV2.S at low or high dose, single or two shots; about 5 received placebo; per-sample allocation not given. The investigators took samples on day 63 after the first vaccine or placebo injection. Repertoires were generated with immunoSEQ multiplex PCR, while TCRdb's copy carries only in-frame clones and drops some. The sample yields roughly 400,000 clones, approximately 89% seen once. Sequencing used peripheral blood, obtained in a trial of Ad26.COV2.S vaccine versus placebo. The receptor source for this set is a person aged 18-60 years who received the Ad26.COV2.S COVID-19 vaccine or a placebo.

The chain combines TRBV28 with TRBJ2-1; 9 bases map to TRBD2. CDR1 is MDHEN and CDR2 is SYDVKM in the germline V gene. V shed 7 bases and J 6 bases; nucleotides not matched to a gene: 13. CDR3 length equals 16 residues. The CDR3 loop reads CASIPGLARGSNEQFF. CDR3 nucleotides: TGTGCCAGCATTCCGGGACTAGCACGGGGAAGCAATGAGCAGTTCTTC.

The CDR3 sequence is CASSFLRASPNTGELFF. The CDR3 coding sequence is TGTGCCAGCAGCTTCCTTCGAGCTAGCCCGAACACCGGGGAGCTGTTTTTT. V gene TRBV7-2 combines with J gene TRBJ2-2, with a possible D match to TRBD2 (5 bases). CDR1 SGHTA and CDR2 FQGNSA come from the germline V gene. The CDR3 consists of 17 residues. V was shortened by 3 bases and J by 0 bases, with 14 bases between the two germline ends.

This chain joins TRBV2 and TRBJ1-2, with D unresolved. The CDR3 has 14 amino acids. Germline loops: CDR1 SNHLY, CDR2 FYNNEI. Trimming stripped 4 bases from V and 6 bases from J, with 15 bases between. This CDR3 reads CASSANKDGDGYTF. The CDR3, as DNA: TGTGCCAGCAGTGCAAACAAGGACGGGGATGGCTACACCTTC. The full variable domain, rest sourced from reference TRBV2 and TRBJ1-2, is EPEVTQTPSHQVTQMGQEVILRCVPISNHLYFYWYRQILGQKVEFLVSFYNNEISEKSEIFDDQFSVERPDGSNFTLKIRSTKLEDSAMYFCASSANKDGDGYTFGSGTRLTVV.

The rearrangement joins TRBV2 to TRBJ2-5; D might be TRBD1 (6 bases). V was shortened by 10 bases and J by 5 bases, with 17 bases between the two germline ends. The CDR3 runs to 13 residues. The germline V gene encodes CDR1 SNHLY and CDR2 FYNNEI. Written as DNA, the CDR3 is TGTGCCACCAACACAGGGTTTGGGGAGACCCAGTACTTC. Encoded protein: CATNTGFGETQYF.

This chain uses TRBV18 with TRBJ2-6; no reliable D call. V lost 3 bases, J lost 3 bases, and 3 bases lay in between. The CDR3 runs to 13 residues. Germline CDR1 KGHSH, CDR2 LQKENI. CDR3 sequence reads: CASSPNGANVLTF. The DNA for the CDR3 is TGTGCCAGCTCACCTAATGGGGCCAACGTCCTGACTTTC.

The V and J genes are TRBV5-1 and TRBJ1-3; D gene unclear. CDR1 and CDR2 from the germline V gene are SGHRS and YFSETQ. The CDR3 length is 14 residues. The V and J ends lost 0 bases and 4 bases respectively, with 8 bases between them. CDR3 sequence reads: CASSLVSQGNTIYF. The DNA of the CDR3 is TGCGCCAGCAGCTTGGTATCACAGGGAAACACCATATATTTT.

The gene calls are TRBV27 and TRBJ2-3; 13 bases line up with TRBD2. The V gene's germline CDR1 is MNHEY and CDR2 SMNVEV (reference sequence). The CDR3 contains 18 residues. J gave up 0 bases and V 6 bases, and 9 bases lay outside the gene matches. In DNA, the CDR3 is TGTGCCAGCAGGACTAGCGGGAGGAGATACCCCAGCACAGATACGCAGTATTTT. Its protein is CASRTSGRRYPSTDTQYF.

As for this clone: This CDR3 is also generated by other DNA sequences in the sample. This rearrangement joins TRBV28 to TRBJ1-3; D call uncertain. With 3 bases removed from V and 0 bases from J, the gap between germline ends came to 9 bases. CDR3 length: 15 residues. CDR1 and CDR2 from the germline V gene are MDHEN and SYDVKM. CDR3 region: CASSLRRSSGNTIYF. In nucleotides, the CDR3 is TGTGCCAGCAGTTTGCGCAGGAGCTCTGGAAACACCATATATTTT.

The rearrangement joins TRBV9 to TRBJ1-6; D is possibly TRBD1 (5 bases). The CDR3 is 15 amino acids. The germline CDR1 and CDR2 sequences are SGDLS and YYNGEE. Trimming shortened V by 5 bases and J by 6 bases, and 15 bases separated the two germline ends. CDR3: CASSDSGSGNSPLHF. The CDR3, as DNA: TGTGCCAGCAGTGATTCAGGGAGCGGTAATTCACCCCTCCACTTT.

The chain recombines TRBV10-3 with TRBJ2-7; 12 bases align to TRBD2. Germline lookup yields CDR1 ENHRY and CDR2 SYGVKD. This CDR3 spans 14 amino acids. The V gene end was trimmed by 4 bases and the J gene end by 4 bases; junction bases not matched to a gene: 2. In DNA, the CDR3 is TGTGCCATCAGTGTGGGGACTAGCGGGTACGAGCAGTACTTC. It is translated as CAISVGTSGYEQYF.

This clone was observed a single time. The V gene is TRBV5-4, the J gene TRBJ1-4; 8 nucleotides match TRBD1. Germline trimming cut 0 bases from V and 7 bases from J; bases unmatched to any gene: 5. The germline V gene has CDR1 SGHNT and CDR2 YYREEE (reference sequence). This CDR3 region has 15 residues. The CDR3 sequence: CASSLGQGRGEKLFF. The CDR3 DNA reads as TGTGCCAGCAGCTTGGGACAGGGGAGGGGTGAAAAACTGTTTTTT.

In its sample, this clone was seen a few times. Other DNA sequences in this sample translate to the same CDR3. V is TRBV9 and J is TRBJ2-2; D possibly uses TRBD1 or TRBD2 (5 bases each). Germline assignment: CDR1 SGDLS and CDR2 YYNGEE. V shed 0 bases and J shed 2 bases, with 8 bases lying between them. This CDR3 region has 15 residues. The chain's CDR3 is CASSVVGGNTGELFF. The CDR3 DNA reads TGTGCCAGCAGCGTAGTTGGGGGTAACACCGGGGAGCTGTTTTTT. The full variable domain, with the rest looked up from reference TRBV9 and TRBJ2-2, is DSGVTQTPKHLITATGQRVTLRCSPRSGDLSVYWYQQSLDQGLQFLIQYYNGEERAKGNILERFSAQQFPDLHSELNLSSLELGDSALYFCASSVVGGNTGELFFGEGSRLTVL.

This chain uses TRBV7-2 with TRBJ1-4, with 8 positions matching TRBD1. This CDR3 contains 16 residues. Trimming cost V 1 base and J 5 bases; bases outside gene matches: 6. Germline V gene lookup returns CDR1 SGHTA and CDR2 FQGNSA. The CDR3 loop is CASSLGWTGMNEKLFF. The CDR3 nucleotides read TGTGCCAGCAGCTTAGGGTGGACAGGGATGAATGAAAAACTGTTTTTT.

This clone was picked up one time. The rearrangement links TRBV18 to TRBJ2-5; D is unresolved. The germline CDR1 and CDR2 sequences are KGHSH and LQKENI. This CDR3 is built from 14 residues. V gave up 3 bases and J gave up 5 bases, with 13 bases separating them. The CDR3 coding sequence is TGTGCCAGCTCACCCCTTCGCGGAGCGGAGACCCAGTACTTC. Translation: CASSPLRGAETQYF.

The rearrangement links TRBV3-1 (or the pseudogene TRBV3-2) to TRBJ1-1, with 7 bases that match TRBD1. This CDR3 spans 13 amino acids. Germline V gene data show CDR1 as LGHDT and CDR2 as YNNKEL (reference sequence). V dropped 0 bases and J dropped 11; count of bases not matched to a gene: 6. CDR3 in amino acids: CASSQDGEGAAFF. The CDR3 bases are TGTGCCAGCAGCCAAGATGGGGAGGGGGCGGCTTTCTTT.

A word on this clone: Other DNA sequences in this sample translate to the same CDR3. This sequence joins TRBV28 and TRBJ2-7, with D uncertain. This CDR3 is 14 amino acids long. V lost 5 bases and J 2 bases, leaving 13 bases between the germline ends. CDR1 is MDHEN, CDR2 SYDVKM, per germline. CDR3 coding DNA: TGTGCCAGCAGTCCGGCCTCTTCAACCTACGAGCAGTACTTC. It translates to CASSPASSTYEQYF.

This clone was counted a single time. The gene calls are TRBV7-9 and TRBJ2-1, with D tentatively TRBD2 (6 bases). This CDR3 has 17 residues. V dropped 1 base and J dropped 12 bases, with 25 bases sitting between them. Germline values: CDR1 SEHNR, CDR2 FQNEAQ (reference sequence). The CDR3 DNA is TGTGCCAGCAGCTTAGAGTGGGCGGGGACCCTCGAGAAGGCGCAGTTCTTC. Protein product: CASSLEWAGTLEKAQFF.

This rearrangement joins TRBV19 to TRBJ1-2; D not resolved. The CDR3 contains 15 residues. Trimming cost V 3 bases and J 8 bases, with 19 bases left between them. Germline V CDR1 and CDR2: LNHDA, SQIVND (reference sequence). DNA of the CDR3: TGTGCCAGTAGTATTTCGTCACCTGCGCCTAGCGGCTACACCTTC. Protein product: CASSISSPAPSGYTF.

The CDR3 coding sequence is TGTGCCAGCAGTAGACAGGAATCCTATGGCTACACCTTC. It yields the protein CASSRQESYGYTF. The rearrangement joins TRBV6-5 to TRBJ1-2; TRBD1 is a possible D gene (6 bases). This CDR3 spans 13 amino acids. V lost 5 bases to trimming and J lost 4 bases, with 11 bases between them. Germline loops: CDR1 MNHEY, CDR2 SVGAGI.

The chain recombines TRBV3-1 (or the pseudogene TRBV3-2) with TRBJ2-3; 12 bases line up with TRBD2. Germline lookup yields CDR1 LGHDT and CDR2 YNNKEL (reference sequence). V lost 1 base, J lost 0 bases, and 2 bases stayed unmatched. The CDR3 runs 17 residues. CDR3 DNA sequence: TGTGCCAGCAGCCAAGGCGGGACTAGCGGGAGCACAGATACGCAGTATTTT. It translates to CASSQGGTSGSTDTQYF.

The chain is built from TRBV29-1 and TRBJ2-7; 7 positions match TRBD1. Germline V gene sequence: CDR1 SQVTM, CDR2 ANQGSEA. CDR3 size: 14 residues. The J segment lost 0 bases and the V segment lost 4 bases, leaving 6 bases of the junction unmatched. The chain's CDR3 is CSVAGQGDSYEQYF. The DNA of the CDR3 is TGCAGCGTTGCAGGGCAGGGGGACTCCTACGAGCAGTACTTC.

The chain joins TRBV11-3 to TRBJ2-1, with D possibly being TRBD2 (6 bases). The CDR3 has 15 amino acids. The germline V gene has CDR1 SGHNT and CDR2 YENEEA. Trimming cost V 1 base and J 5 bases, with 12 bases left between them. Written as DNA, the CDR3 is TGTGCCAGCAGCTTAGTTAGCGGAGACCACAATGAGCAGTTCTTC. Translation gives CASSLVSGDHNEQFF.

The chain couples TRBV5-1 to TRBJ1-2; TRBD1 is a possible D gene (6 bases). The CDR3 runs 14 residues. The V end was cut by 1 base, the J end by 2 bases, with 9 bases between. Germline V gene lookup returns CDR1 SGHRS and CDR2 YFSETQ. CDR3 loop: CASSLSDRNYGYTF. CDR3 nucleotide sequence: TGCGCCAGCAGCTTGAGTGACAGGAACTATGGCTACACCTTC. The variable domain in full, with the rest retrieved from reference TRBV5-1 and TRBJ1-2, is KAGVTQTPRYLIKTRGQQVTLSCSPISGHRSVSWYQQTPGQGLQFLFEYFSETQRNKGNFPGRFSGRQFSNSRSEMNVSTLELGDSALYLCASSLSDRNYGYTFGSGTRLTVV.

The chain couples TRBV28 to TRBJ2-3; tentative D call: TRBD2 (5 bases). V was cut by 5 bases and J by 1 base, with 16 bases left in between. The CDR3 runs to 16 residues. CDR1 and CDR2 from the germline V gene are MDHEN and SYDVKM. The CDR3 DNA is TGTGCCAGCAGTCCCAACAAGCGGAGACGCACAGATACGCAGTATTTT. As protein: CASSPNKRRRTDTQYF.

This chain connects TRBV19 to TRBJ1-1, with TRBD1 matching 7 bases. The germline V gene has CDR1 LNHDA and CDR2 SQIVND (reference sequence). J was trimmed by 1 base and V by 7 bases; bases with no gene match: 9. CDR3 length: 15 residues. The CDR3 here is CASKWTGRGNTEAFF. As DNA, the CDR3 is TGTGCCAGTAAATGGACAGGCCGAGGGAACACTGAAGCTTTCTTT.

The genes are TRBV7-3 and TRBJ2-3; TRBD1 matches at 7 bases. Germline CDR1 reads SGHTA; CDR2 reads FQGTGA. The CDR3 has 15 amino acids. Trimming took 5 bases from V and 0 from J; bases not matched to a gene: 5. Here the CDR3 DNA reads TGTGCCAGCAGCCTACAGGGGATTAGCACAGATACGCAGTATTTT. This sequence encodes CASSLQGISTDTQYF.

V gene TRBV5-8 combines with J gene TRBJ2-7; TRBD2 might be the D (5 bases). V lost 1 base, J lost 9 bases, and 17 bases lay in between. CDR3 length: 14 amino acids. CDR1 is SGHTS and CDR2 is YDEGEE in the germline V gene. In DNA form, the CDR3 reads TGTGCCAGCAGCTTGCGGGGAGCGAGGGTGGGGCAGTACTTC. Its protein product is CASSLRGARVGQYF.

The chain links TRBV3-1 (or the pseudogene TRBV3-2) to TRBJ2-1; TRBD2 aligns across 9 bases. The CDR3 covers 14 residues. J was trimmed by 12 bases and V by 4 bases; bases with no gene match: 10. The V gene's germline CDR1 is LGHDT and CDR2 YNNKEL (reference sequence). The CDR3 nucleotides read TGTGCCAGCAGCCTGGATAGCGGGAGTAGGTGGCAGTTCTTC. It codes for CASSLDSGSRWQFF.

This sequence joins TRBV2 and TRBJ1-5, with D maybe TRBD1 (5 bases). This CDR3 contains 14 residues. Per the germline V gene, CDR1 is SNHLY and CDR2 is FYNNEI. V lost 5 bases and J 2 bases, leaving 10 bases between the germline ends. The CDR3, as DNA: TGTGCCAGCAGTCGGGGGTCGGGCAATCAGCCCCAGCATTTT. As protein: CASSRGSGNQPQHF.

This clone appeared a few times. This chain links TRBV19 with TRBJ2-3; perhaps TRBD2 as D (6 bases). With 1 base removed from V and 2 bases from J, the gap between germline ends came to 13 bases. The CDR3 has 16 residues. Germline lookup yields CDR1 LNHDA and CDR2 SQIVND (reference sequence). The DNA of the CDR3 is TGTGCCAGTAGTATAGGCGGGGACCGCTACACAGATACGCAGTATTTT. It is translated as CASSIGGDRYTDTQYF.

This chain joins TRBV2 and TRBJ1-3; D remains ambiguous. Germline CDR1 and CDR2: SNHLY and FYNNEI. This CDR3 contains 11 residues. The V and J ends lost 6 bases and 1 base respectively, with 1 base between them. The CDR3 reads CASRSGNTIYF. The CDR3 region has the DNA TGTGCCAGCAGATCTGGAAACACCATATATTTT.

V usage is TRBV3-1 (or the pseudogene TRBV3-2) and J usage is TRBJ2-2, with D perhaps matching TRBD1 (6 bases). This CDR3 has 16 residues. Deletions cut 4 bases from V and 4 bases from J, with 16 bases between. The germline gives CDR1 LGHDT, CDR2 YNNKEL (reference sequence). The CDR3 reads CASSLTGSTATGELFF. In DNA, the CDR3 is TGTGCCAGCAGCCTTACAGGGTCGACGGCCACCGGGGAGCTGTTTTTT.